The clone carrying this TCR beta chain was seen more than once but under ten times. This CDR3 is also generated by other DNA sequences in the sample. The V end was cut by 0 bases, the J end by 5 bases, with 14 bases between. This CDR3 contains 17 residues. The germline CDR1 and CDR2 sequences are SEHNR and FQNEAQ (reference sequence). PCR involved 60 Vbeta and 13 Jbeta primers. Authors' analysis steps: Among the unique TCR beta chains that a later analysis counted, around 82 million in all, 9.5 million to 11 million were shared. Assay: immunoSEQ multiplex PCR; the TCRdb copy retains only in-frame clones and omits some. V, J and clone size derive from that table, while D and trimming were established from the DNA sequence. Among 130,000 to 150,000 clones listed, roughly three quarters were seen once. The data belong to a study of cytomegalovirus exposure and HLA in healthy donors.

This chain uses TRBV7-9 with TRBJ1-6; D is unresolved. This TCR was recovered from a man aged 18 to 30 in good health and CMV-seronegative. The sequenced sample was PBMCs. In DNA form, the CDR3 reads TGTGCCAGCAGCTTAGCTTACCCTTTCCTAAATAATTCACCCCTCCACTTT. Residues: CASSLAYPFLNNSPLHF.